What follows are 9 T cell receptor beta chains derived from one specimen sequenced in a study of early T cells in non-severe SARS-CoV-2 infection. TCRdb used MiXCR to reprocess the 5' RACE reads, holding one entry per CDR3 protein. The repertoire holds over 55,000 distinct CDR3 sequences, under 15% seen once, with around 1.3% in the top ten. The specimen sequenced was whole blood. These receptors were collected from an adult who was a healthcare worker with PCR-confirmed SARS-CoV-2 infection or an uninfected control (not recorded which).

This clonotype was detected ten times or more. The CDR3 region is CASSLYGTGNTIYF. The CDR3 nucleotides are TGTGCCAGCAGCTTATATGGGACTGGAAACACCATATATTTT. The chain combines TRBV7-2 with TRBJ1-3; D not certain. V gave up 2 bases and J gave up 2 bases, with 7 bases separating them. The CDR3 consists of 14 residues. Per the germline V gene, CDR1 is SGHTA and CDR2 is FQGNSA.

This clonotype turned up a few times. V and J are TRBV6-4 and TRBJ2-2, with 8 bases matching TRBD1. This CDR3 contains 15 residues. Germline loops: CDR1 MRHNA, CDR2 SNTAGT. V shed 4 bases and J 1 base; nucleotides not matched to a gene: 2. The CDR3 spells CASSAGTGNTGELFF. Written as DNA, the CDR3 is TGTGCCAGCAGTGCCGGGACAGGGAACACCGGGGAGCTGTTTTTT.

The chain carries TRBV5-5 and TRBJ2-7; weak D call: TRBD1 (6 bases). The CDR3 contains 14 residues. Germline CDR1 SGHKS, CDR2 YYEKEE (reference sequence). Trimming left V 4 bases short and J 2 bases short, with 13 bases between. In DNA form, the CDR3 reads TGTGCCAGCAGCAGGGGGATCCGAGCCTACGAGCAGTACTTC. This sequence encodes CASSRGIRAYEQYF.

This clonotype showed up many times. V is TRBV9 and J is TRBJ1-4; D not resolved. Germline lookup yields CDR1 SGDLS and CDR2 YYNGEE. V shed 4 bases and J shed 6 bases, with 16 bases lying between them. This CDR3 has 15 amino acids. The CDR3 sequence is CASSPSGNNYEKLFF. The CDR3 coding sequence is TGTGCCAGCAGCCCATCCGGGAACAATTATGAAAAACTGTTTTTT.

This clonotype was detected many times. The chain recombines TRBV7-8 with TRBJ2-3; the D gene could be TRBD1 or TRBD2 (5 bases each). Germline values: CDR1 SGHVS, CDR2 FQNEAQ. The ends were cut back, 5 bases at V and 4 bases at J, with 19 bases in the middle. CDR3 length: 16 residues. The CDR3 DNA follows: TGTGCCAGCAGCCCTCCGTTGGGCTGGGGGTCAGATACGCAGTATTTT. Protein product: CASSPPLGWGSDTQYF.

This clonotype was counted at least ten times. The chain is built from TRBV19 and TRBJ2-1, with no clear D. The germline V and J ends were trimmed by 5 bases and 6 bases, with 5 bases remaining between them. The CDR3 has 11 residues. Per germline, CDR1 LNHDA and CDR2 SQIVND (reference sequence). The CDR3 reads CASSLSNEQFF. Written as DNA, the CDR3 is TGTGCCAGTAGTCTGTCCAATGAGCAGTTCTTC.

Only a few counts were recorded for this clonotype. The CDR3 DNA follows: TGCAGTGCTAGCTGGGGATTTGGCTACACCTTC. Its translation is CSASWGFGYTF. V and J are TRBV20-1 and TRBJ1-2, with D uncertain. The CDR3 runs 11 residues. Germline V CDR1 and CDR2: DFQATT, SNEGSKA (reference sequence). V was shortened by 3 bases and J by 7 bases, with 9 bases between the two germline ends.

The chain employs TRBV28 and TRBJ1-1, with D perhaps TRBD1 (6 bases). Germline V gene data show CDR1 as MDHEN and CDR2 as SYDVKM. V lost 6 bases, J lost 3 bases, and 17 bases lay in between. The CDR3 contains 15 residues. CDR3 loop: CASSIRGRHDTEAFF. The CDR3 DNA reads TGTGCCAGCAGCATCAGGGGTAGGCATGACACTGAAGCTTTCTTT.

The chain uses TRBV6-5 and TRBJ1-1; D ambiguous. The CDR3 has 14 amino acids. The V gene lost 4 bases and the J gene lost 4 bases, with 13 bases spanning the gap. Germline CDR1 MNHEY, CDR2 SVGAGI. CDR3 nucleotides: TGTGCCAGCAGTTCGCGGACTGAATTCACTGAAGCTTTCTTT. It translates to CASSSRTEFTEAFF.